These T cell receptor beta chains were read from a single sample in a study of blood T cell repertoires in COVID-19. Profiled with immunoSEQ multiplex PCR; TCRdb holds only in-frame clones, not every one. The sample yields under 300,000 clones, 80% to 85% seen once. The sequencing input was peripheral blood. These receptors were obtained from a young woman with acute or convalescent COVID-19. The CDR3 runs from the conserved cysteine through the conserved F or W. A D gene is named only where the DNA matches it firmly. Some rows mark clone size as missing; the rest say once, few, many or name a class of expanded clone.

d_call	v_call	clone_size	j_call	cdr3_aa	cdr3_nt
TRBD2	TRBV27	-	TRBJ2-5	CASSFGLAGAETQYF	TGTGCCAGCAGTTTCGGTCTAGCGGGAGCAGAGACCCAGTACTTC
TRBD2	TRBV7-7	-	TRBJ2-1	CASSLELAGGPGNEQFF	TGTGCTAGCAGCTTAGAACTAGCGGGAGGGCCGGGGAATGAGCAGTTCTTC
-	TRBV27	-	TRBJ1-1	CASSFEGSNTEAFF	TGTGCCAGCAGTTTTGAGGGTTCGAACACTGAAGCTTTCTTT
-	TRBV6-5	-	TRBJ1-3	CASSYSGISGNTIYF	TGTGCCAGCAGTTATTCAGGGATCTCTGGAAACACCATATATTTT
TRBD1	TRBV11-2	-	TRBJ1-2	CASSLDRRDRGNGYTF	TGTGCCAGCAGCTTAGATCGTCGGGACAGGGGCAATGGCTACACCTTC
TRBD1	TRBV27	-	TRBJ1-1	CASSLISPGTGRRTEAFF	TGTGCCAGCAGTTTAATTTCCCCGGGGACAGGGAGGCGCACTGAAGCTTTCTTT
-	TRBV18	-	TRBJ1-1	CASSPTPNTEAFF	TGTGCCAGCTCACCGACACCAAACACTGAAGCTTTCTTT
-	TRBV6-6	-	TRBJ1-5	CASSYLRGNQPQHF	TGTGCCAGCAGTTATTTACGAGGAAATCAGCCCCAGCATTTT
-	TRBV28	-	TRBJ1-5	CASSLAGISNQPQHF	TGTGCCAGCAGTTTAGCGGGGATCAGCAATCAGCCCCAGCATTTT
-	TRBV9	-	TRBJ1-2	CASSTTGQYGYTF	TGTGCCAGCAGCACCACCGGACAGTATGGCTACACCTTC
-	TRBV3-1/TRBV3-2	-	TRBJ2-3	CASSLSRGMGTDTQYF	TGTGCCAGCAGCCTTTCCCGGGGGATGGGCACAGATACGCAGTATTTT
-	TRBV19	-	TRBJ2-2	CASSAYSGNTGELFF	TGTGCCAGTAGTGCTTATAGCGGGAACACCGGGGAGCTGTTTTTT
TRBD1	TRBV11-3	-	TRBJ2-7	CASSFVPGQNYEQYF	TGTGCCAGCAGCTTCGTCCCGGGACAGAACTACGAGCAGTACTTC
TRBD1	TRBV30	-	TRBJ2-4	CAWATGTGFRVTKNIQYF	TGTGCCTGGGCAACCGGGACAGGGTTCAGGGTCACCAAAAACATTCAGTACTTC
TRBD2	TRBV27	-	TRBJ2-7	CASSLSGLAGSYEQYF	TGTGCCAGCAGTTTATCGGGGCTAGCGGGAAGCTACGAGCAGTACTTC
TRBD2	TRBV10-1	-	TRBJ2-3	CASSASGDARTDTQYF	TGCGCCAGCAGTGCGAGCGGGGATGCCCGCACAGATACGCAGTATTTT
-	TRBV4-3	-	TRBJ2-3	CASSVTLEATDTQYF	TGCGCCAGCAGCGTAACCCTAGAGGCCACAGATACGCAGTATTTT
-	TRBV12-1	-	TRBJ2-7	CASSPPGTSGLGEQYF	TGTGCCAGCAGCCCCCCTGGGACTAGCGGGCTTGGTGAGCAGTACTTC
-	TRBV14	-	TRBJ2-7	CASSSRVLYEQYF	TGTGCCAGCAGCTCGCGGGTCCTGTACGAGCAGTACTTC
TRBD2	TRBV30	-	TRBJ2-3	CAWSYRTSGIGTDTQYF	TGTGCCTGGAGCTATCGGACTAGTGGGATCGGGACAGATACGCAGTATTTT
TRBD2	TRBV4-3	-	TRBJ2-7	CASSLSGAAGGVQYF	TGCGCCAGCAGCCTATCCGGGGCAGCGGGAGGGGTGCAGTACTTC
TRBD2	TRBV5-1	-	TRBJ2-7	CASSLGLAGAGQYF	TGCGCCAGCAGCTTGGGTCTAGCGGGAGCTGGGCAGTACTTC
TRBD1	TRBV27	-	TRBJ2-7	CASSPAIHRGGEQYF	TGTGCCAGCAGTCCAGCAATACACAGGGGTGGCGAGCAGTACTTC
TRBD1	TRBV6-6	-	TRBJ1-5	CASSGGQTSPDQPQHF	TGTGCCAGCAGTGGGGGACAGACGTCCCCGGATCAGCCCCAGCATTTT
-	TRBV7-2	-	TRBJ2-1	CASSLVGGNEQFF	TGTGCCAGCAGCTTAGTGGGGGGAAATGAGCAGTTCTTC
TRBD1	TRBV28	-	TRBJ2-7	CASSTGTGGSYEQYF	TGTGCCAGCAGTACCGGGACAGGGGGCTCCTACGAGCAGTACTTC
TRBD1	TRBV5-6	-	TRBJ1-5	CASSYRGLNQPQHF	TGTGCCAGCAGCTACAGGGGACTCAATCAGCCCCAGCATTTT
-	TRBV3-1/TRBV3-2	-	TRBJ2-1	CASCETGEHNEQFF	TGTGCCAGCTGCGAGACAGGAGAACACAATGAGCAGTTCTTC
-	TRBV29-1	-	TRBJ2-1	CSVRGTGNNEQFF	TGCAGCGTACGGGGAACAGGGAACAATGAGCAGTTCTTC
TRBD2	TRBV6-5	-	TRBJ2-7	CASSPYGTRAYEQYF	TGTGCCAGCAGTCCCTACGGGACTAGGGCCTACGAGCAGTACTTC
TRBD2	TRBV28	-	TRBJ2-3	CASSLGQAGRTDTQYF	TGTGCCAGCAGTTTAGGACAAGCGGGACGAACAGATACGCAGTATTTT
-	TRBV30	once	TRBJ1-1	CAWSRRQYTEAFF	TGTGCCTGGAGTCGTAGACAGTACACTGAAGCTTTCTTT
-	TRBV5-1	-	TRBJ2-1	CASSLALSPTNEQFF	TGCGCCAGCAGCTTGGCCCTTAGCCCCACCAATGAGCAGTTCTTC
-	TRBV21-1	-	TRBJ2-1	CASHWGPHYNEQFF	TGTGCCAGCCATTGGGGCCCACATTACAATGAGCAGTTCTTC
TRBD1	TRBV9	-	TRBJ1-1	CASSARQGKAEAFF	TGTGCCAGCAGCGCTAGACAGGGGAAGGCTGAAGCTTTCTTT
-	TRBV20-1	once	TRBJ2-5	CSASPTGETQYF	TGCAGTGCTAGTCCTACAGGGGAGACCCAGTACTTC
-	TRBV5-5	-	TRBJ2-7	CASSLASYEQYF	TGTGCCAGCAGCTTGGCTTCGTACGAGCAGTACTTC
-	TRBV19	-	TRBJ1-6	CASSIVATGSPLHF	TGTGCCAGTAGTATAGTGGCGACGGGTTCACCCCTCCACTTT
-	TRBV7-2	few	TRBJ2-1	CASSLASLPEQFF	TGTGCCAGCAGCTTAGCGTCCCTACCTGAGCAGTTCTTC
-	TRBV18	-	TRBJ1-2	CASSPSDYGYTF	TGTGCCAGCTCACCAAGCGACTATGGCTACACCTTC
TRBD1	TRBV6-5	-	TRBJ2-7	CASSGNRGAQFEQYF	TGTGCCAGCAGCGGTAACAGGGGAGCTCAGTTCGAGCAGTACTTC
TRBD2	TRBV7-9	-	TRBJ2-1	CASSRAAGGRDNEQFF	TGTGCCAGCAGCCGTGCGGCGGGAGGGCGAGACAATGAGCAGTTCTTC
-	TRBV7-6	few	TRBJ1-3	CASRAGEGTGSGNTIYF	TGTGCCAGCAGGGCTGGGGAGGGGACGGGTTCTGGAAACACCATATATTTT
TRBD2	TRBV6-6	-	TRBJ2-7	CASRLAGGFEQYF	TGTGCCAGCAGATTAGCGGGAGGATTCGAGCAGTACTTC
-	TRBV6-6	-	TRBJ1-2	CASSYLQIYGYTF	TGTGCCAGCAGTTATTTACAGATCTATGGCTACACCTTC
-	TRBV19	-	TRBJ1-2	CASTSSSYGYTF	TGTGCCAGTACTAGCAGCAGCTATGGCTACACCTTC
-	TRBV3-1/TRBV3-2	-	TRBJ1-2	CASSQEEGVQGAHGYTF	TGTGCCAGCAGCCAAGAAGAGGGGGTACAGGGAGCCCATGGCTACACCTTC
-	TRBV6-1	-	TRBJ1-1	CASSAEGLRINTEAFF	TGTGCCAGCAGTGCCGAAGGACTGAGGATTAACACTGAAGCTTTCTTT
-	TRBV5-1	-	TRBJ2-3	CASSPDTNTDTQYF	TGCGCCAGCAGCCCTGATACAAACACAGATACGCAGTATTTT
TRBD2	TRBV9	-	TRBJ2-5	CASSVGLAGGLETQYF	TGTGCCAGCAGCGTAGGACTAGCGGGAGGTTTGGAGACCCAGTACTTC
TRBD2	TRBV6-1	-	TRBJ2-7	CASSGGGGLAAGHEQYF	TGTGCCAGCAGTGGAGGAGGAGGACTAGCTGCCGGCCACGAGCAGTACTTC
TRBD2	TRBV7-6	few	TRBJ2-2	CASTPFASGSDYTGELFF	TGTGCCAGCACCCCTTTTGCTAGCGGGAGCGATTACACCGGGGAGCTGTTTTTT
-	TRBV6-1	-	TRBJ1-4	CASSEPQGSTNEKLFF	TGTGCCAGCAGTGAACCCCAGGGGAGCACTAATGAAAAACTGTTTTTT
-	TRBV21-1	-	TRBJ2-1	CASSKAGQAHNEQFF	TGTGCCAGCAGCAAAGCGGGACAGGCCCACAATGAGCAGTTCTTC
-	TRBV5-1	-	TRBJ2-2	CASSLDSVTGELFF	TGCGCCAGCAGCTTGGATTCGGTCACCGGGGAGCTGTTTTTT
-	TRBV20-1	-	TRBJ1-1	CSAALNTEAFF	TGCAGTGCCGCGTTGAACACTGAAGCTTTCTTT